These T cell receptor beta chains were read from a single sample in a study of spatial heterogeneity in lung cancer. TCRdb itself ran the 5' RACE reads through MiXCR, one entry per CDR3 protein. The table shows tens of thousands of distinct CDR3 sequences, with approximately 12% occurring only once. Sequences were derived from PBMCs, sampled at surgery. The receptor set was obtained from a male donor with early-stage non-small cell lung cancer. Both conserved end residues are part of each CDR3. A D gene is named only where the DNA matches it firmly. Clone size, where shown, is once, few, many, or a class for clones that have expanded.

V gene: TRBV15; CDR3 length: 15; D gene: TRBD2; clone size: .; J gene: TRBJ2-7; CDR3 protein: CATSTGLAGGGEQYF; CDR3 DNA: TGTGCCACCAGCACCGGACTAGCGGGGGGTGGGGAGCAGTACTTC
V gene: TRBV29-1; CDR3 length: 15; D gene: .; clone size: few; J gene: TRBJ2-3; CDR3 protein: CSASSGGSHTDTQYF; CDR3 DNA: TGCAGCGCCTCGTCCGGGGGCTCTCACACAGATACGCAGTATTTT
V gene: TRBV29-1; CDR3 length: 14; D gene: TRBD1; clone size: .; J gene: TRBJ1-6; CDR3 protein: CSVTTGQGGSPLHF; CDR3 DNA: TGCAGCGTGACGACGGGACAGGGGGGCTCACCCCTCCACTTT
V gene: TRBV30; CDR3 length: 14; D gene: .; clone size: .; J gene: TRBJ2-2; CDR3 protein: CAWSVGLGTGELFF; CDR3 DNA: TGTGCCTGGAGTGTAGGGCTGGGGACCGGGGAGCTGTTTTTT
V gene: TRBV12-3/TRBV12-4; CDR3 length: 14; D gene: .; clone size: few; J gene: TRBJ2-5; CDR3 protein: CASSSQGGLETQYF; CDR3 DNA: TGTGCCAGCAGTTCACAGGGAGGGTTGGAGACCCAGTACTTC
V gene: TRBV15; CDR3 length: 13; D gene: .; clone size: few; J gene: TRBJ1-4; CDR3 protein: CATSRDPGEKLFF; CDR3 DNA: TGTGCCACCAGCAGAGATCCCGGTGAAAAACTGTTTTTT
V gene: TRBV20-1; CDR3 length: 14; D gene: TRBD2; clone size: few; J gene: TRBJ2-1; CDR3 protein: CSATSGRANDEQFF; CDR3 DNA: TGCAGTGCGACTAGCGGGAGGGCCAATGATGAGCAGTTCTTC
V gene: TRBV24-1; CDR3 length: 13; D gene: TRBD1; clone size: many; J gene: TRBJ2-1; CDR3 protein: CATSRQGYNEQFF; CDR3 DNA: TGTGCCACCAGTCGACAGGGCTACAATGAGCAGTTCTTC
V gene: TRBV12-3/TRBV12-4; CDR3 length: 15; D gene: .; clone size: many; J gene: TRBJ2-2; CDR3 protein: CASSPVRTHTGELFF; CDR3 DNA: TGTGCCAGCAGTCCCGTTCGGACCCACACCGGGGAGCTGTTTTTT
V gene: TRBV5-1; CDR3 length: 17; D gene: .; clone size: many; J gene: TRBJ2-6; CDR3 protein: CASSPVQGGSGANVLTF; CDR3 DNA: TGCGCCAGCAGCCCGGTACAGGGTGGCTCTGGGGCCAACGTCCTGACTTTC
V gene: TRBV7-2; CDR3 length: 13; D gene: .; clone size: few; J gene: TRBJ1-5; CDR3 protein: CASSFRQVWPQHF; CDR3 DNA: TGTGCCAGCAGCTTCAGACAGGTATGGCCCCAGCATTTT
V gene: TRBV23-1; CDR3 length: 17; D gene: .; clone size: few; J gene: TRBJ2-3; CDR3 protein: CASSQITGPSRGDTQYF; CDR3 DNA: TGCGCCAGCAGTCAGATCACAGGGCCCTCGCGAGGAGATACGCAGTATTTT
V gene: TRBV6-4; CDR3 length: 15; D gene: TRBD2; clone size: few; J gene: TRBJ2-1; CDR3 protein: CASSDVASGSYEQFF; CDR3 DNA: TGTGCCAGCAGTGACGTGGCTAGCGGGAGCTATGAGCAGTTCTTC
V gene: TRBV29-1; CDR3 length: 13; D gene: TRBD1; clone size: few; J gene: TRBJ2-4; CDR3 protein: CSVHDRGKNIQYF; CDR3 DNA: TGCAGCGTCCACGACAGGGGCAAAAACATTCAGTACTTC
V gene: TRBV6-2/TRBV6-3; CDR3 length: 16; D gene: .; clone size: many; J gene: TRBJ1-3; CDR3 protein: CASSFSTGWTGNTIYF; CDR3 DNA: TGTGCCAGCAGTTTCTCAACAGGATGGACTGGAAACACCATATATTTT
V gene: TRBV4-1; CDR3 length: 15; D gene: TRBD1; clone size: many; J gene: TRBJ2-7; CDR3 protein: CASSAPGTGYNEQYF; CDR3 DNA: TGCGCCAGCAGCGCACCCGGGACAGGGTACAACGAGCAGTACTTC
V gene: TRBV29-1; CDR3 length: 15; D gene: .; clone size: .; J gene: TRBJ2-7; CDR3 protein: CSVGARPYFSYEQYF; CDR3 DNA: TGCAGCGTTGGGGCAAGGCCCTACTTCTCCTACGAGCAGTACTTC
V gene: TRBV20-1; CDR3 length: 15; D gene: TRBD2; clone size: .; J gene: TRBJ2-7; CDR3 protein: CSALSGNGVLHEQYF; CDR3 DNA: TGCAGTGCCCTTAGCGGGAATGGGGTGTTGCACGAGCAGTACTTC
V gene: TRBV29-1; CDR3 length: 13; D gene: TRBD2; clone size: .; J gene: TRBJ2-1; CDR3 protein: CSVAMTSGSEQFF; CDR3 DNA: TGCAGCGTTGCGATGACTAGCGGTAGTGAGCAGTTCTTC
V gene: TRBV4-3; CDR3 length: 15; D gene: TRBD1; clone size: .; J gene: TRBJ2-1; CDR3 protein: CASSHSQGAYNEQFF; CDR3 DNA: TGCGCCAGCAGCCATTCACAGGGGGCCTACAATGAGCAGTTCTTC
V gene: TRBV7-9; CDR3 length: 14; D gene: .; clone size: .; J gene: TRBJ2-7; CDR3 protein: CASSLRDVSYEQYF; CDR3 DNA: TGTGCCAGCAGCCTTCGGGACGTTTCCTACGAGCAGTACTTC
V gene: TRBV6-2/TRBV6-3; CDR3 length: 13; D gene: .; clone size: many; J gene: TRBJ2-7; CDR3 protein: CASSYEVSYEQYF; CDR3 DNA: TGTGCCAGCAGTTACGAGGTCTCCTACGAGCAGTACTTC
V gene: TRBV3-1; CDR3 length: 14; D gene: .; clone size: few; J gene: TRBJ1-5; CDR3 protein: CASSLQRSDQPQHF; CDR3 DNA: TGTGCCAGCAGCCTACAGAGGTCAGATCAGCCCCAGCATTTT
V gene: TRBV27; CDR3 length: 17; D gene: TRBD2; clone size: .; J gene: TRBJ2-5; CDR3 protein: CASSSYPGLARREYQYF; CDR3 DNA: TGTGCCAGCAGTTCATACCCGGGACTAGCGAGACGGGAGTACCAGTACTTC
V gene: TRBV7-9; CDR3 length: 15; D gene: .; clone size: many; J gene: TRBJ1-3; CDR3 protein: CASSSRGSSGNTIYF; CDR3 DNA: TGTGCCAGCAGCTCAAGGGGGAGCTCTGGAAACACCATATATTTT
V gene: TRBV28; CDR3 length: 16; D gene: .; clone size: .; J gene: TRBJ1-2; CDR3 protein: CASSLVGAEKLYGYTF; CDR3 DNA: TGTGCCAGCAGTTTAGTTGGGGCAGAAAAACTATATGGCTACACCTTC
V gene: TRBV28; CDR3 length: 15; D gene: TRBD1; clone size: .; J gene: TRBJ1-5; CDR3 protein: CASSQPDRGDQPQHF; CDR3 DNA: TGTGCCAGCAGTCAACCGGACAGGGGGGATCAGCCCCAGCATTTT
V gene: TRBV15; CDR3 length: 13; D gene: .; clone size: .; J gene: TRBJ2-7; CDR3 protein: CATSIDPTYEQYF; CDR3 DNA: TGTGCCACCAGCATCGACCCAACCTACGAGCAGTACTTC
V gene: TRBV13; CDR3 length: 16; D gene: .; clone size: .; J gene: TRBJ1-4; CDR3 protein: CASSTRTFPGVEKLFF; CDR3 DNA: TGTGCCAGCAGCACAAGGACTTTCCCTGGGGTTGAAAAACTGTTTTTT
V gene: TRBV15; CDR3 length: 14; D gene: .; clone size: many; J gene: TRBJ2-5; CDR3 protein: CATSRENLGETQYF; CDR3 DNA: TGTGCCACCAGCAGAGAAAATTTAGGAGAGACCCAGTACTTC
V gene: TRBV6-5; CDR3 length: 15; D gene: TRBD2; clone size: .; J gene: TRBJ2-1; CDR3 protein: CASSPGLAGSNEQFF; CDR3 DNA: TGTGCCAGCAGTCCGGGACTAGCGGGATCTAATGAGCAGTTCTTC
V gene: TRBV6-5; CDR3 length: 16; D gene: TRBD2; clone size: few; J gene: TRBJ2-3; CDR3 protein: CASSLTSGGAIDTQYF; CDR3 DNA: TGTGCCAGCAGTTTGACTAGCGGGGGGGCTATTGATACGCAGTATTTT
V gene: TRBV5-1; CDR3 length: 15; D gene: .; clone size: .; J gene: TRBJ2-6; CDR3 protein: CASSLEDSGANVLTF; CDR3 DNA: TGCGCCAGCAGCTTGGAAGACTCTGGGGCCAACGTCCTGACTTTC
V gene: TRBV20-1; CDR3 length: 13; D gene: .; clone size: few; J gene: TRBJ2-5; CDR3 protein: CSARLRVQETQYF; CDR3 DNA: TGCAGTGCTAGGCTCCGGGTTCAAGAGACCCAGTACTTC
V gene: TRBV12-3/TRBV12-4; CDR3 length: 17; D gene: TRBD2; clone size: many; J gene: TRBJ2-5; CDR3 protein: CASSFRTSGRARETQYF; CDR3 DNA: TGTGCCAGCAGTTTCCGGACTAGCGGGAGGGCCCGAGAGACCCAGTACTTC
V gene: TRBV7-2; CDR3 length: 16; D gene: .; clone size: .; J gene: TRBJ2-5; CDR3 protein: CASSLGAVADQETQYF; CDR3 DNA: TGTGCCAGCAGCTTAGGGGCGGTGGCGGACCAAGAGACCCAGTACTTC
V gene: TRBV6-5; CDR3 length: 13; D gene: .; clone size: few; J gene: TRBJ1-1; CDR3 protein: CASSRGTVTEAFF; CDR3 DNA: TGTGCCAGCAGCCGTGGGACCGTTACTGAAGCTTTCTTT
V gene: TRBV18; CDR3 length: 13; D gene: .; clone size: few; J gene: TRBJ1-1; CDR3 protein: CASSAGKNTEAFF; CDR3 DNA: TGTGCCAGCTCGGCCGGGAAGAACACTGAAGCTTTCTTT
V gene: TRBV14; CDR3 length: 16; D gene: .; clone size: few; J gene: TRBJ2-2; CDR3 protein: CASSQDRGQPTGELFF; CDR3 DNA: TGTGCCAGCAGCCAAGATCGAGGACAGCCTACCGGGGAGCTGTTTTTT
V gene: TRBV29-1; CDR3 length: 13; D gene: .; clone size: once; J gene: TRBJ2-6; CDR3 protein: CSVTESGANVLTF; CDR3 DNA: TGCAGCGTGACAGAGTCTGGGGCCAACGTCCTGACTTTC
V gene: TRBV19; CDR3 length: 17; D gene: TRBD1; clone size: .; J gene: TRBJ1-2; CDR3 protein: CASSLHKGQGRDYGYTF; CDR3 DNA: TGTGCCAGTAGTCTCCATAAGGGACAGGGAAGGGACTATGGCTACACCTTC
V gene: TRBV6-6; CDR3 length: 15; D gene: .; clone size: few; J gene: TRBJ1-1; CDR3 protein: CASSYRERPNTEAFF; CDR3 DNA: TGTGCCAGCAGTTACAGGGAGAGACCGAACACTGAAGCTTTCTTT
V gene: TRBV27; CDR3 length: 13; D gene: TRBD1; clone size: .; J gene: TRBJ2-7; CDR3 protein: CASSADRGYEQYF; CDR3 DNA: TGTGCCAGCAGTGCTGACAGGGGGTACGAGCAGTACTTC
V gene: TRBV20-1; CDR3 length: 11; D gene: .; clone size: few; J gene: TRBJ1-2; CDR3 protein: CSAQSNYGYTF; CDR3 DNA: TGCAGTGCTCAGTCTAACTATGGCTACACCTTC
V gene: TRBV9; CDR3 length: 15; D gene: TRBD2; clone size: many; J gene: TRBJ2-1; CDR3 protein: CASSVSSGSSNEQFF; CDR3 DNA: TGTGCCAGCAGCGTATCTAGCGGGAGCTCCAATGAGCAGTTCTTC
V gene: TRBV11-2; CDR3 length: 15; D gene: .; clone size: few; J gene: TRBJ1-6; CDR3 protein: CASSLDIGGRSPLHF; CDR3 DNA: TGTGCCAGCAGCTTAGATATCGGGGGTAGATCACCCCTCCACTTT
V gene: TRBV28; CDR3 length: 13; D gene: .; clone size: many; J gene: TRBJ2-3; CDR3 protein: CASSSGSLDTQYF; CDR3 DNA: TGTGCCAGCAGCTCCGGGAGTTTAGATACGCAGTATTTT
V gene: TRBV7-2; CDR3 length: 17; D gene: TRBD1; clone size: few; J gene: TRBJ1-5; CDR3 protein: CASSLVGVRGNGQPQHF; CDR3 DNA: TGTGCCAGCAGCTTAGTTGGGGTCAGGGGGAACGGACAGCCCCAGCATTTT
V gene: TRBV6-1; CDR3 length: 14; D gene: .; clone size: .; J gene: TRBJ2-3; CDR3 protein: CASTLRAGADTQYF; CDR3 DNA: TGTGCCAGCACTTTACGGGCGGGTGCAGATACGCAGTATTTT
V gene: TRBV7-2; CDR3 length: 15; D gene: TRBD2; clone size: few; J gene: TRBJ2-3; CDR3 protein: CASSPEGRAIDTQYF; CDR3 DNA: TGTGCCAGCAGCCCGGAGGGGAGGGCCATAGATACGCAGTATTTT
V gene: TRBV28; CDR3 length: 15; D gene: .; clone size: many; J gene: TRBJ2-7; CDR3 protein: CASSLSSEGSYEQYF; CDR3 DNA: TGTGCCAGCAGTTTATCCTCAGAAGGATCCTACGAGCAGTACTTC
V gene: TRBV6-5; CDR3 length: 15; D gene: .; clone size: few; J gene: TRBJ2-3; CDR3 protein: CASSYSDTGGDTQYF; CDR3 DNA: TGTGCCAGCAGTTACTCTGATACAGGAGGAGATACGCAGTATTTT
V gene: TRBV5-1; CDR3 length: 14; D gene: TRBD1; clone size: few; J gene: TRBJ1-1; CDR3 protein: CASSPQDRSTEAFF; CDR3 DNA: TGCGCCAGCAGCCCCCAGGACAGGAGCACTGAAGCTTTCTTT